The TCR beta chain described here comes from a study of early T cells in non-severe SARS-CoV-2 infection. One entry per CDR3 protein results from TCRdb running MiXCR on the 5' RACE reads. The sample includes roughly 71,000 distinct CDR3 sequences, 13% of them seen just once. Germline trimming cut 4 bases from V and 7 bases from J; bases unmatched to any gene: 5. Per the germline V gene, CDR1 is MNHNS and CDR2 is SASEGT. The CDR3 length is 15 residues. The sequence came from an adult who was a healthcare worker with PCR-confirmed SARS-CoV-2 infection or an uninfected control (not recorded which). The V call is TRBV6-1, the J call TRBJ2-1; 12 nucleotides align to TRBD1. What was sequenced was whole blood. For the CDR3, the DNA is TGTGCCAGCAGTGCCGGGACAGGGGGCGGAAATGAGCAGTTCTTC. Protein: CASSAGTGGGNEQFF.